What follows are 13 T cell receptor beta chains derived from one specimen sequenced in a study of T cell repertoires in aging, cancer and after chemotherapy. Rearranged V-D-J TRB sequences were amplified with a mixed TRB-A/B primer pool. TCRdb itself ran the multiplex PCR reads through MiXCR, one entry per CDR3 protein. The repertoire holds under 12,000 distinct CDR3 sequences, with roughly 30% as singletons. The template was genomic DNA from peripheral blood, not RNA. The sequencing sample was made of blood. The receptors here all came from a human donor in good health.

There are a few counts of this clonotype. The chain couples TRBV18 to TRBJ2-3; a possible D gene is TRBD1 (5 bases). The CDR3 has 14 amino acids. CDR1 is KGHSH and CDR2 is LQKENI in the germline V gene. The germline V and J ends were trimmed by 3 bases and 4 bases, with 11 bases remaining between them. The CDR3 DNA reads TGTGCCAGCTCACCCCGGGTAGGGGCAGATACGCAGTATTTT. This gives the protein CASSPRVGADTQYF.

The chain uses TRBV28 and TRBJ1-6; 10 bases are shared with TRBD1. J was trimmed by 15 bases and V by 6 bases; bases with no gene match: 5. This CDR3 is 12 amino acids long. Germline loops: CDR1 MDHEN, CDR2 SYDVKM. The DNA of the CDR3 is TGTGCCAGCAGCCCGGACAGGGGGGACCTCCACTTT. This gives the protein CASSPDRGDLHF. Together with reference TRBV28 and TRBJ1-6, the CDR3 gives the full variable domain: DVKVTQSSRYLVKRTGEKVFLECVQDMDHENMFWYRQDPGLGLRLIYFSYDVKMKEKGDIPEGYSVSREKKERFSLILESASTNQTSMYLCASSPDRGDLHFGNGTRLTVT.

V gene TRBV6-4 combines with J gene TRBJ2-5; D may be TRBD1 (6 bases). The CDR3 consists of 13 residues. Trimming removed 8 bases at V and 1 base at J, with 11 bases between. Germline loops: CDR1 MRHNA, CDR2 SNTAGT. The CDR3 is CASRRTVQETQYF. The CDR3 nucleotides are TGTGCCAGCCGTAGGACAGTCCAAGAGACCCAGTACTTC.

This clonotype was found a few times. The CDR3 is CASSREGPYGYTF. The CDR3, as DNA: TGTGCCAGCAGTAGAGAGGGCCCCTATGGCTACACCTTC. This chain joins TRBV6-2 or TRBV6-3 and TRBJ1-2; D not resolved. Germline-derived CDR1 and CDR2 are MNHEY and SVGEGT. The CDR3 runs to 13 residues. Trimming shortened V by 5 bases and J by 4 bases, and 11 bases separated the two germline ends.

This clonotype has more than one count but fewer than ten. V usage is TRBV27 and J usage is TRBJ1-2; a weak D match, TRBD1 (6 bases). Germline CDR1 is MNHEY and CDR2 is SMNVEV (reference sequence). Trimming pared 2 bases from V and 7 bases from J, leaving 11 bases between. The CDR3 is made up of 13 amino acids. DNA for the CDR3: TGTGCCAGCAGTTTACCGACAGGATTTGGCTACACCTTC. Its protein is CASSLPTGFGYTF.

This chain connects TRBV5-1 to TRBJ1-1; a weak D match, TRBD1 (6 bases). This CDR3 spans 18 amino acids. Trimming took off 7 bases at V and 1 base at J, with 26 bases between the two ends. CDR1 is SGHRS and CDR2 is YFSETQ in the germline V gene. Here the CDR3 reads CASHWRRGGDTTNTEAFF. CDR3 in DNA: TGCGCCAGCCACTGGCGCCGGGGGGGGGACACAACGAACACTGAAGCTTTCTTT.

The chain employs TRBV28 and TRBJ2-7, with no clear D. Per germline, CDR1 MDHEN and CDR2 SYDVKM. Trimming took 2 bases from V and 2 from J, leaving 13 bases between them. The CDR3 has 15 amino acids. The CDR3 DNA follows: TGTGCCAGCAGTTTAAGTGCGACTGGAGCCTACGAGCAGTACTTC. Translation gives CASSLSATGAYEQYF.

The V gene is TRBV7-2, the J gene TRBJ2-1, with 8 bases that match TRBD1. The germline V gene has CDR1 SGHTA and CDR2 FQGNSA. CDR3 length equals 18 residues. V trimming: 2 bases; J trimming: 4 bases; junction bases outside the gene matches: 13. CDR3 coding DNA: TGTGCCAGCAGCTTATACGACCCCCAGGGGGCGCGTTACAATGAGCAGTTCTTC. Protein product: CASSLYDPQGARYNEQFF.

The chain uses TRBV28 and TRBJ1-5; possible D gene TRBD1, 6 bases. There are 15 residues in the CDR3. The germline V gene encodes CDR1 MDHEN and CDR2 SYDVKM. V lost 7 bases and J lost 2, with 15 bases in between. The CDR3 bases are TGTGCCAGCACCCCCGGGGGGCAGGGCAATCAGCCCCAGCATTTT. Translated: CASTPGGQGNQPQHF.

The chain links TRBV5-5 to TRBJ2-7, with 8 bases aligning to TRBD2. Losses at the gene ends were 4 bases for V and 11 bases for J; bases not matched to a gene: 11. Germline CDR1 and CDR2: SGHKS and YYEKEE (reference sequence). CDR3 length: 13 residues. This CDR3 is CASSTYTGTRKYF. The CDR3 DNA reads TGTGCCAGCAGCACCTACACCGGGACTAGAAAGTACTTC.

This clonotype was counted a few times. The chain is built from TRBV27 and TRBJ2-7, with D perhaps being TRBD1 or TRBD2 (5 bases each). CDR1 and CDR2 (germline): MNHEY, SMNVEV (reference sequence). The CDR3 consists of 14 residues. V lost 8 bases and J 2 bases, leaving 16 bases between the germline ends. CDR3 region: CASATGTAPYEQYF. The CDR3 DNA is TGTGCCAGCGCTACCGGGACCGCACCCTACGAGCAGTACTTC.

This clonotype came up a few times. The chain uses TRBV12-3 or TRBV12-4 and TRBJ2-1; 8 bases are a match to TRBD1. This CDR3 is 15 amino acids long. Trimming cost V 4 bases and J 3 bases; bases outside gene matches: 5. The CDR3: CASSSGGTGYNEQFF. The DNA for the CDR3 is TGTGCCAGCAGTTCCGGTGGGACAGGCTACAATGAGCAGTTCTTC.

The chain couples TRBV7-2 to TRBJ1-3; D is undetermined. Trimming shortened V by 5 bases and J by 0 bases, and 11 bases separated the two germline ends. This CDR3 has 15 amino acids. CDR1 is SGHTA and CDR2 is FQGNSA in the germline V gene. The DNA for the CDR3 is TGTGCCAGCAGCCCCAAGACGATCTCTGGAAACACCATATATTTT. Translated: CASSPKTISGNTIYF.